The clone carrying this TCR beta chain was observed a few times. This specimen belongs to a study of T cells in Graves' hyperthyroidism and ophthalmopathy. For the study at large: Before treatment of any kind, peripheral blood was taken at initial diagnosis.

Template material for amplifying TCR beta CDR3 regions consisted of RNA transcripts. TCR CDR3 regions were first amplified by RT-PCR with HTBI primers. TCRdb used MiXCR to reprocess the multiplex PCR reads, holding one entry per CDR3 protein. The sample lists about half a million distinct CDR3 sequences; 20% were seen once. Clinicians diagnosed patients from clinical symptoms, serum thyroxine and TRAb, thyroid ultrasound and orbital computed tomography. The sequencing sample was made of blood. The clonotype originates from a man between 35 and 55 years old with Graves' ophthalmopathy.

The CDR3 spells CASSQGQGVNSPLHF. Written as DNA, the CDR3 is TGTGCCAGCAGCCAAGGACAGGGAGTCAATTCACCCCTCCACTTT. This rearrangement joins TRBV3-1 to TRBJ1-6, with 7 bases that match TRBD1. V trimming: 1 base; J trimming: 7 bases; junction bases outside the gene matches: 4. CDR3 length equals 15 residues. Germline CDR1 and CDR2: LGHDT and YNNKEL (reference sequence).